Presented here are 15 T cell receptor beta chains from one specimen sequenced in a study of PD-1 blockade in classical Hodgkin lymphoma. TCRdb keeps only in-frame clones here, not all; method: immunoSEQ multiplex PCR. The sample includes around 150,000 clones, 78% of them seen just once. Patients all relapsed after autologous stem cell transplantation, and there was variation in brentuximab vedotin exposure. Material: peripheral blood mononuclear cells (PBMCs), obtained before the second cycle of nivolumab. The receptors were sampled from a human donor with classical Hodgkin lymphoma.

The gene calls are TRBV7-6 and TRBJ1-2, with 10 positions matching TRBD1. CDR3 length: 16 amino acids. Trimming took 5 bases from V and 4 from J; bases not matched to a gene: 10. CDR1 and CDR2 (germline): SGHVS, FNYEAQ. CDR3 sequence reads: CASSLPGTGDSYGYTF. CDR3 coding DNA: TGTGCCAGCAGCCTACCCGGGACAGGGGACTCCTATGGCTACACCTTC.

V and J are TRBV7-2 and TRBJ2-6, with D perhaps given as TRBD1 or TRBD2 (5 bases each). V lost 2 bases, J lost 9 bases, and 20 bases lay in between. This CDR3 contains 17 residues. The V gene's germline CDR1 is SGHTA and CDR2 FQGNSA. CDR3 in amino acids: CASSLFGVRWGDNVLTF. The CDR3 nucleotides read TGTGCCAGCAGCTTATTCGGGGTCAGGTGGGGCGACAACGTCCTGACTTTC.

The chain has TRBV5-1 and TRBJ2-3; 9 bases align to TRBD1. The length of the CDR3 is 14 residues. J was trimmed by 3 bases and V by 4 bases; bases with no gene match: 3. The germline V gene encodes CDR1 SGHRS and CDR2 YFSETQ. Here the CDR3 reads CASSVGQGTDTQYF. The CDR3 DNA reads as TGCGCCAGCAGCGTGGGACAGGGTACAGATACGCAGTATTTT.

The gene calls are TRBV6-1 and TRBJ2-7; 12 bases align to TRBD2. The CDR3 sequence is 17 residues long. The V and J ends lost 4 bases and 0 bases, in that order; junction bases with no gene match: 7. Germline V gene lookup returns CDR1 MNHNS and CDR2 SASEGT. The CDR3 DNA follows: TGTGCCAGCAGTGCCGGGACTAGCGGGTTCCTCTCCTACGAGCAGTACTTC. As protein: CASSAGTSGFLSYEQYF.

The J gene is TRBJ2-7, the V gene TRBV11-2; TRBD1 aligns across 10 bases. Germline loops: CDR1 SGHAT, CDR2 FQNNGV. The CDR3 contains 14 residues. Germline trimming cut 3 bases from V and 2 bases from J; bases unmatched to any gene: 1. In DNA form, the CDR3 reads TGTGCCAGCAGCTTGGGACAGGGGCCCTACGAGCAGTACTTC. Protein: CASSLGQGPYEQYF.

This sequence joins TRBV7-9 and TRBJ2-3; TRBD1 might be the D (6 bases). V lost 2 bases and J lost 2, with 11 bases in between. Germline-derived CDR1 and CDR2 are SEHNR and FQNEAQ (reference sequence). The CDR3 is 15 residues long. CDR3 DNA sequence: TGTGCCAGCAGCTTACTGACAGGCCCCACAGATACGCAGTATTTT. Translated: CASSLLTGPTDTQYF.

This chain uses TRBV11-3 with TRBJ2-1; D is ambiguous. Germline lookup yields CDR1 SGHNT and CDR2 YENEEA. Trimming left V 3 bases short and J 6 bases short, with 12 bases between. There are 14 residues in the CDR3. The CDR3 bases are TGTGCCAGCAGCTTCCCAGATGGTGCCAATGAGCAGTTCTTC. Translated: CASSFPDGANEQFF.

V and J are TRBV29-1 and TRBJ2-7, with 10 bases matching TRBD1. Germline lookup yields CDR1 SQVTM and CDR2 ANQGSEA. This CDR3 comprises 13 residues. Trimming cost V 6 bases and J 3 bases; bases outside gene matches: 5. DNA of the CDR3: TGCAGCGTGGGCGGACAGGGGGGCTACGAGCAGTACTTC. It translates to CSVGGQGGYEQYF.

The genes are TRBV9 and TRBJ1-3; tentative D call: TRBD1 (5 bases). V was shortened by 0 bases and J by 0 bases, with 7 bases between the two germline ends. This CDR3 has 15 amino acids. From germline, CDR1 is SGDLS and CDR2 YYNGEE. The CDR3 is CASSVGGLSGNTIYF. DNA of the CDR3: TGTGCCAGCAGCGTAGGGGGCCTCTCTGGAAACACCATATATTTT.

The CDR3 DNA sequence: TGTGCCAGCAGCGAGCGGCGGGAGGGCCACGAGCAGTACTTC. Its protein product is CASSERREGHEQYF. The rearrangement joins TRBV5-4 to TRBJ2-7; 9 nucleotides match TRBD2. CDR1 SGHNT and CDR2 YYREEE come from the germline V gene (reference sequence). The trim removed 4 bases at V and 5 bases at J, leaving 7 bases unmatched. This CDR3 region has 14 residues.

The rearrangement links TRBV7-2 to TRBJ2-1; 9 positions agree with TRBD2. V was pared by 5 bases and J by 2 bases, with 4 bases of the junction left unmatched. Germline V gene data show CDR1 as SGHTA and CDR2 as FQGNSA. The CDR3 consists of 15 residues. The CDR3 region is CASSNLAGPYNEQFF. The CDR3 bases are TGTGCCAGCAGCAATCTAGCGGGACCCTACAATGAGCAGTTCTTC.

A note on this clone: The same CDR3 can be traced to other DNA sequences in this sample. The rearrangement uses TRBV28 and TRBJ1-2; D may be TRBD1 (5 bases). V was cut by 6 bases and J by 5 bases, with 10 bases left in between. The CDR3 is made up of 12 amino acids. Looked up from germline, CDR1 is MDHEN and CDR2 is SYDVKM. CDR3 sequence (DNA): TGTGCCAGCAGCCCCGGGACTTATGGCTACACCTTC. Translated, it gives CASSPGTYGYTF.

The rearrangement links TRBV6-5 to TRBJ1-2, with TRBD1 matching over 8 bases. Trimming cost V 2 bases and J 7 bases; bases outside gene matches: 9. This CDR3 contains 15 residues. Germline assignment: CDR1 MNHEY and CDR2 SVGAGI. The CDR3 DNA is TGTGCCAGCAGTTACCAAGGACAGGGTTGGGGTGGCTACACCTTC. Its translation: CASSYQGQGWGGYTF.

The rearrangement uses TRBV7-2 and TRBJ2-3; D is undetermined. Germline values: CDR1 SGHTA, CDR2 FQGNSA. There are 13 residues in the CDR3. Trimming pared 0 bases from V and 6 bases from J, leaving 7 bases between. The CDR3: CASSLARVDTQYF. The CDR3 region has the DNA TGTGCCAGCAGCTTAGCGCGAGTGGATACGCAGTATTTT.

V and J are TRBV5-5 and TRBJ2-7; D unresolved. The germline V gene encodes CDR1 SGHKS and CDR2 YYEKEE (reference sequence). Trimming removed 0 bases at V and 2 bases at J, with 6 bases between. This CDR3 comprises 13 residues. The CDR3 reads CASSLGRAYEQYF. CDR3 DNA sequence: TGTGCCAGCAGCTTGGGTAGGGCCTACGAGCAGTACTTC. The full variable domain, its missing parts supplied by reference TRBV5-5 and TRBJ2-7, is DAGVTQSPTHLIKTRGQQVTLRCSPISGHKSVSWYQQVLGQGPQFIFQYYEKEERGRGNFPDRFSARQFPNYSSELNVNALLLGDSALYLCASSLGRAYEQYFGPGTRLTVT.